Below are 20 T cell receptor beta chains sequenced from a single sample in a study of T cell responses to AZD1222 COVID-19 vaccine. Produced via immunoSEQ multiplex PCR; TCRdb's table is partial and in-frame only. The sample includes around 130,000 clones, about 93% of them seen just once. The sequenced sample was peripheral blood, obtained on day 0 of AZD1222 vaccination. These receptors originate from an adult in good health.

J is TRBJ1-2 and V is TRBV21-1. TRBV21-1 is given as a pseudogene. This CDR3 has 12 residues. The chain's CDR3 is CASNDWNYGYTF. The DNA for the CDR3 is TGTGCCAGCAACGACTGGAACTATGGCTACACCTTC.

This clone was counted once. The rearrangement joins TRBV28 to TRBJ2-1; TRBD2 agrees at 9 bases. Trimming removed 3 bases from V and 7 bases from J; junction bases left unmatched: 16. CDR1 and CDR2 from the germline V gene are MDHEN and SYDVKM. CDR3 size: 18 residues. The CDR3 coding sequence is TGTGCCAGCAGTTTCGGGCTAGCGGGACCCCGCGAGTTGAATGAGCAGTTCTTC. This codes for CASSFGLAGPRELNEQFF. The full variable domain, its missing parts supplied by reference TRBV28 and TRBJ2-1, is DVKVTQSSRYLVKRTGEKVFLECVQDMDHENMFWYRQDPGLGLRLIYFSYDVKMKEKGDIPEGYSVSREKKERFSLILESASTNQTSMYLCASSFGLAGPRELNEQFFGPGTRLTVL.

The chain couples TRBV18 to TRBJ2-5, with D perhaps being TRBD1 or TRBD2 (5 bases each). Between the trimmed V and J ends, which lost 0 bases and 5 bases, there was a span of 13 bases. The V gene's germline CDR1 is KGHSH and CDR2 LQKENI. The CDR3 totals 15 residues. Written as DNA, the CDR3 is TGTGCCAGCTCACCACCGGGGGTGTCTGGCGAGACCCAGTACTTC. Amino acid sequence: CASSPPGVSGETQYF.

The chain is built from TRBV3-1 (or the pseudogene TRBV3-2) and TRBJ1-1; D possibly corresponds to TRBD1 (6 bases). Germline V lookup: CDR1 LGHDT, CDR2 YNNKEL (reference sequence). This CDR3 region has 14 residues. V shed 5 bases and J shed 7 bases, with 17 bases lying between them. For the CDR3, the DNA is TGTGCCAGCAGCAGGGGGGGCCGGAAAGATGAAGCTTTCTTT. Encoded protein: CASSRGGRKDEAFF.

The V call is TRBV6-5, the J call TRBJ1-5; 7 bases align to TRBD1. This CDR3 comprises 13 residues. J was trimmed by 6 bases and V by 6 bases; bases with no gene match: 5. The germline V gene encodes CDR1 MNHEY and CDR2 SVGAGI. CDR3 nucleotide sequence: TGTGCCAGCAGCCTGGGACAGACTCAGCCCCAGCATTTT. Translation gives CASSLGQTQPQHF.

In DNA, the CDR3 is TGTGCCAGCAGCTTGGTGGACAGTATGAACACTGAAGCTTTCTTT. Its protein product is CASSLVDSMNTEAFF. The chain has TRBV5-6 and TRBJ1-1, with D maybe TRBD1 (6 bases). This CDR3 is built from 15 residues. V lost 0 bases and J lost 0, with 9 bases in between. Germline assignment: CDR1 SGHDT and CDR2 YYEEEE.

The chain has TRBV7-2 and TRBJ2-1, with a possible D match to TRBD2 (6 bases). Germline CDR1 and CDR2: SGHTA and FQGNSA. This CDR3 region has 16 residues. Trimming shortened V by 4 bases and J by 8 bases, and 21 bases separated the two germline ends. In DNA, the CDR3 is TGTGCCAGCAGCTGGGCCTTTGGCGGGAAAAGAGATGAGCAGTTCTTC. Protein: CASSWAFGGKRDEQFF.

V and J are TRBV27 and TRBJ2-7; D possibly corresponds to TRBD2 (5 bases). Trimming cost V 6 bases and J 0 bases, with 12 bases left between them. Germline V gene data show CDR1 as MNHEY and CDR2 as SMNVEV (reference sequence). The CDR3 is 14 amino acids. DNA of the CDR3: TGTGCCAGCAGGCCCGGGGTTAGCTCCTACGAGCAGTACTTC. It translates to CASRPGVSSYEQYF.

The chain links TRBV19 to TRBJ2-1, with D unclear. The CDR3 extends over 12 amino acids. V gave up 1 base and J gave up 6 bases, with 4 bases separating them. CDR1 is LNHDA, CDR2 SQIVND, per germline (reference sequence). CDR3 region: CASSIGSNEQFF. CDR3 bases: TGTGCCAGTAGTATAGGCAGCAATGAGCAGTTCTTC.

This CDR3 reads CATSTHPGTGRYEQYF. The CDR3 DNA is TGTGCCACCAGCACACACCCCGGGACAGGGAGGTACGAGCAGTACTTC. This rearrangement joins TRBV15 to TRBJ2-7, with 9 bases fitting TRBD1. CDR1 is LNHNV and CDR2 is YYDKDF in the germline V gene (reference sequence). The J segment lost 4 bases and the V segment lost 4 bases, leaving 11 bases of the junction unmatched. The CDR3 is 16 residues long. Full variable domain (remainder filled in from reference TRBV15 and TRBJ2-7): DAMVIQNPRYQVTQFGKPVTLSCSQTLNHNVMYWYQQKSSQAPKLLFHYYDKDFNNEADTPDNFQSRRPNTSFCFLDIRSPGLGDTAMYLCATSTHPGTGRYEQYFGPGTRLTVT.

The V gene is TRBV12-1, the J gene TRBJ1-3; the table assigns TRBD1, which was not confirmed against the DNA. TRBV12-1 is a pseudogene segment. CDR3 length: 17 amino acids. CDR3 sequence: CASSPGGPRRSGNTIYF. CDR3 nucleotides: TGTGCCAGCAGCCCAGGGGGACCCCGGAGGTCTGGAAACACCATATATTTT.

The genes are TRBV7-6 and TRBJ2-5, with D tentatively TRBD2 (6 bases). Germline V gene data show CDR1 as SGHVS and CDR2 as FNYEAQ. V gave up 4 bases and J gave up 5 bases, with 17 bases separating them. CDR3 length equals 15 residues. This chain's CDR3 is CASSSGLQMLETQYF. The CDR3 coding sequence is TGTGCCAGCAGCTCGGGACTGCAAATGTTGGAGACCCAGTACTTC.

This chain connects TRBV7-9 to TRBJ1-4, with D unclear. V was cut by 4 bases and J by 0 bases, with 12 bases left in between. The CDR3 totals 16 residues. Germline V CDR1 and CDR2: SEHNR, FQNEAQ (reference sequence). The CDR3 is CASSSVTLATNEKLFF. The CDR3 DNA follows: TGTGCCAGCAGCTCAGTAACCCTCGCAACTAATGAAAAACTGTTTTTT.

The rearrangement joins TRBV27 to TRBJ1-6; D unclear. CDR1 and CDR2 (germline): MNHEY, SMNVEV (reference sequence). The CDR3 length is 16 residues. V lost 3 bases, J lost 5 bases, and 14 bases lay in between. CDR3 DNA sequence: TGTGCCAGCAGTTTTGTTGGTGGCAGACATAATTCACCCCTCCACTTT. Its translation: CASSFVGGRHNSPLHF.

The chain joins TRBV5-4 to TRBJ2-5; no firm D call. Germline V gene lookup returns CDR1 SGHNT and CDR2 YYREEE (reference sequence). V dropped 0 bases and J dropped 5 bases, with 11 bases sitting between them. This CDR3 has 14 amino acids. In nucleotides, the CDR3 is TGTGCCAGCAGCTTGGCAATAGGAATGGAGACCCAGTACTTC. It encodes CASSLAIGMETQYF. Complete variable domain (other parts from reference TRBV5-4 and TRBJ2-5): ETGVTQSPTHLIKTRGQQVTLRCSSQSGHNTVSWYQQALGQGPQFIFQYYREEENGRGNFPPRFSGLQFPNYSSELNVNALELDDSALYLCASSLAIGMETQYFGPGTRLLVL.

The CDR3 DNA reads as TGTGCCAGCAGCTTTTCTGGGAGCACAGATACGCAGTATTTT. The encoded protein is CASSFSGSTDTQYF. The V gene is TRBV6-5, the J gene TRBJ2-3; unclear D gene. The CDR3 spans 14 residues. V was clipped by 6 bases and J by 0 bases, with 10 bases between them. Germline V gene lookup returns CDR1 MNHEY and CDR2 SVGAGI.

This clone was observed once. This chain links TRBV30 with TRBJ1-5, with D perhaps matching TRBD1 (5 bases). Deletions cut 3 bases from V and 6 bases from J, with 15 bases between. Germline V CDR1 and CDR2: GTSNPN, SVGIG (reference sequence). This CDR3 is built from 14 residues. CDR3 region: CAWRDPGTGQPQHF. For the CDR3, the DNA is TGTGCCTGGAGGGATCCAGGGACGGGTCAGCCCCAGCATTTT.

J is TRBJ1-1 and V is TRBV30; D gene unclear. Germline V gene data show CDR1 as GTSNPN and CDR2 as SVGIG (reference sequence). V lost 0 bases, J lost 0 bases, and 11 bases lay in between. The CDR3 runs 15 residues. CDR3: CAWSVGPGLNTEAFF. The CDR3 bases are TGTGCCTGGAGTGTAGGTCCAGGCCTGAACACTGAAGCTTTCTTT.

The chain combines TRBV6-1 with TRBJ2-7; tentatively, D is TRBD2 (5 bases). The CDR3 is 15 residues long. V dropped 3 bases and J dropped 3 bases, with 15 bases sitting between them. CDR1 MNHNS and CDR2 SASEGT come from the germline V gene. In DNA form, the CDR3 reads TGTGCCAGCAGTGACCCGGGAACCCTAAGCTACGAGCAGTACTTC. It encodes CASSDPGTLSYEQYF.

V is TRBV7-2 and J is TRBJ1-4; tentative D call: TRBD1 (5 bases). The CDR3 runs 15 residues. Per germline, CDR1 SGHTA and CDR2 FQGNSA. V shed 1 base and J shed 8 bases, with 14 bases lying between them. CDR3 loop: CASSLVSGVREKLFF. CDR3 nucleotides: TGTGCCAGCAGCTTAGTTTCGGGGGTGAGGGAAAAACTGTTTTTT. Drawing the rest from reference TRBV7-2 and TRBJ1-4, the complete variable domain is GAGVSQSPSNKVTEKGKDVELRCDPISGHTALYWYRQSLGQGLEFLIYFQGNSAPDKSGLPSDRFSAERTGGSVSTLTIQRTQQEDSAVYLCASSLVSGVREKLFFGSGTQLSVL.